The T cell receptor (beta chain) under discussion was sequenced for a study of metastatic and nonmetastatic thyroid tumors. TCRdb re-processed the PCR reads through MiXCR. The data contain more than 90,000 clones, about 13% of them singletons. The germline V gene has CDR1 SNHLY and CDR2 FYNNEI. V dropped 1 base and J dropped 7; count of bases not matched to a gene: 13. This CDR3 has 18 residues. There are many counts of this clone. None of the patients had undergone any treatment ahead of thyroid surgery. The sequencing sample was made of blood. The chain couples TRBV2 to TRBJ2-7; 13 bases line up with TRBD2. This clonotype was sampled from a female donor with papillary thyroid cancer or a benign thyroid nodule (not recorded which). Some clones in this sample may be carry-over from other donors' samples. The CDR3 sequence: CASSEERPGLAGSGEQYF. The CDR3 region has the DNA TGTGCCAGCAGTGAAGAACGCCCGGGACTAGCGGGGTCGGGGGAGCAGTACTTC.